The sequence of this TCR beta chain was determined in a study of blood T cell repertoires in COVID-19. Study in general: COVID-19 samples, acute and convalescent, were from the United States, Italy and Spain. In each case, the material was cDNA or gDNA derived from T cells, B-cell-depleted T cells, or PBMCs.

Authors' methods: Reference gene primer amplification yielded estimated nucleated cell counts. Sequenced by immunoSEQ multiplex PCR; TCRdb stores in-frame clones only, minus some. Clone size and V and J calls were adopted from that table, with D and trimming inferred from the DNA. The sample has 9,500 to 15,000 clones, approximately 85% seen once. Trimming took 3 bases from V and 6 from J; bases not matched to a gene: 11. The CDR3 loop spans 16 amino acids. Germline CDR1 is MDHEN and CDR2 is SYDVKM. This clonotype originated in a woman aged 60 to 75 with acute or convalescent COVID-19. The sample comprised peripheral blood. The rearrangement joins TRBV28 to TRBJ2-1; 7 bases agree with TRBD1. CDR3 bases: TGTGCCAGCAGTTTTCTCCACTTGAGACAGGGCAATGAGCAGTTCTTC. Encoded protein: CASSFLHLRQGNEQFF. Variable domain in full (rest from reference TRBV28 and TRBJ2-1): DVKVTQSSRYLVKRTGEKVFLECVQDMDHENMFWYRQDPGLGLRLIYFSYDVKMKEKGDIPEGYSVSREKKERFSLILESASTNQTSMYLCASSFLHLRQGNEQFFGPGTRLTVL.